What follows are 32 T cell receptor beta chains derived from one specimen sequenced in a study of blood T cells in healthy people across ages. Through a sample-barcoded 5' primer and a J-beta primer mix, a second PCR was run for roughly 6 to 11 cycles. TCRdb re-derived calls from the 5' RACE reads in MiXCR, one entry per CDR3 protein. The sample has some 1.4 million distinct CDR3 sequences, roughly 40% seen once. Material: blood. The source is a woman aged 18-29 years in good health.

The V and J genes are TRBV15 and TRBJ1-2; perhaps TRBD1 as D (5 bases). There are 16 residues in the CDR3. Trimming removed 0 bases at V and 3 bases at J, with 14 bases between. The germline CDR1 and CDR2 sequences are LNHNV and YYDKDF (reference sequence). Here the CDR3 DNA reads TGTGCCACCAGCAGAGATTGGGTGGGACCCGACTATGGCTACACCTTC. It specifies CATSRDWVGPDYGYTF.

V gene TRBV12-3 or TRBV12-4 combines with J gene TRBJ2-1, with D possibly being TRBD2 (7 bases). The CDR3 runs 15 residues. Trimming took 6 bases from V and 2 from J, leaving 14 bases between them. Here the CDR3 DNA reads TGTGCCAGCAGCCCAGGGAGGGGGGCCTACAATGAGCAGTTCTTC. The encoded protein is CASSPGRGAYNEQFF.

CDR3 DNA: TGTGCCAGCAGTGAACAGTGGGCTGAGCAGTTCTTC. Translation: CASSEQWAEQFF. The chain employs TRBV12-3 or TRBV12-4 and TRBJ2-1; D uncertain. This CDR3 has 12 amino acids. V lost 5 bases and J 9 bases, leaving 11 bases between the germline ends.

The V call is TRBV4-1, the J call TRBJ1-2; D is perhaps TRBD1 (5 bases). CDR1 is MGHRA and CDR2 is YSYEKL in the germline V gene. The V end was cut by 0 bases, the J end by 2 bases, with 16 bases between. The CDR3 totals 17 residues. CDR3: CASSQEGVEQFNYGYTF. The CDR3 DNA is TGCGCCAGCAGCCAAGAGGGGGTGGAGCAGTTCAACTATGGCTACACCTTC.

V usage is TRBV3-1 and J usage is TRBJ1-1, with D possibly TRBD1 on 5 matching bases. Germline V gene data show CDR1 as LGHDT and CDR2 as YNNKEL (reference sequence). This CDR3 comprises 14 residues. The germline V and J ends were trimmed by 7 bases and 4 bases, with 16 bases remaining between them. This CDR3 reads CASTRASGATEAFF. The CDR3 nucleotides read TGTGCCAGCACCCGAGCTAGCGGGGCCACTGAAGCTTTCTTT.

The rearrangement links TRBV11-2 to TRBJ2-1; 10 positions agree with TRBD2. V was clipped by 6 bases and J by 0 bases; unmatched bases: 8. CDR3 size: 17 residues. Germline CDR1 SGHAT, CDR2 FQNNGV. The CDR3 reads CASSPSGGLSSYNEQFF. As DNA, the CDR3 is TGTGCCAGCAGTCCTAGCGGGGGCCTGAGCTCCTACAATGAGCAGTTCTTC.

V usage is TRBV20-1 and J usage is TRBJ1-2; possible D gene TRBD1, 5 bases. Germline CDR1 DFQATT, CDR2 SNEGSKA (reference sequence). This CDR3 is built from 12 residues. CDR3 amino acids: CSLGQASSGYTF. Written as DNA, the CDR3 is TGCAGCCTGGGGCAGGCGAGTTCGGGCTACACCTTC.

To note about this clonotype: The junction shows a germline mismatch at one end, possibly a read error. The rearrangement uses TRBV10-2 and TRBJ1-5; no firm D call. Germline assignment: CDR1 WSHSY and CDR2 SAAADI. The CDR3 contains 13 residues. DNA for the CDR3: TGCGCCAGCAGTGAGTTTACCCATCACCCCCAGCATTTT. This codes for CASSEFTHHPQHF.

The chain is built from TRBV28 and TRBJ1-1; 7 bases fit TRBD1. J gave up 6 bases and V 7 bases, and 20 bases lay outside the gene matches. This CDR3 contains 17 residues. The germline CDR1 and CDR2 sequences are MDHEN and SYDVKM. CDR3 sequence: CASTIITGARSIPEAFF. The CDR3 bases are TGTGCCAGCACTATCATTACAGGGGCCCGCAGTATCCCTGAAGCTTTCTTT.

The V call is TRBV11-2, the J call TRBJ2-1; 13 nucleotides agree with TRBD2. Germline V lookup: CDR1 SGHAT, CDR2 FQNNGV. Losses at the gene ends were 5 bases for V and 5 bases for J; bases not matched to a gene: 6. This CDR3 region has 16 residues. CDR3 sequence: CASSPGLAGIDNEQFF. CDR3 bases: TGTGCCAGCAGCCCGGGACTAGCGGGGATCGACAATGAGCAGTTCTTC. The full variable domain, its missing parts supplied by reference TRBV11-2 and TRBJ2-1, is EAGVAQSPRYKIIEKRQSVAFWCNPISGHATLYWYQQILGQGPKLLIQFQNNGVVDDSQLPKDRFSAERLKGVDSTLKIQPAKLEDSAVYLCASSPGLAGIDNEQFFGPGTRLTVL.

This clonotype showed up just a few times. The CDR3 nucleotides are TGTGCCAGCAGTTTCGAGGGCCCCTACGAGCAGTACTTC. Encoded protein: CASSFEGPYEQYF. The V and J genes are TRBV28 and TRBJ2-7, with D maybe TRBD2 (5 bases). Trimming stripped 3 bases from V and 2 bases from J, with 8 bases between. Germline V gene lookup returns CDR1 MDHEN and CDR2 SYDVKM. CDR3 length equals 13 residues.

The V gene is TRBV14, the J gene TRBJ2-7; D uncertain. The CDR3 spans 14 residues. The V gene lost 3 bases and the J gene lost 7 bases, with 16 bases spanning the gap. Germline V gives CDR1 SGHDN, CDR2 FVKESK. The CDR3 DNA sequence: TGTGCCAGCAGCCAGTTGACTTTCAACAATGAGCAGTACTTC. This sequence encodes CASSQLTFNNEQYF. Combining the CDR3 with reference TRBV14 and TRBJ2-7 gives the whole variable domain EAGVTQFPSHSVIEKGQTVTLRCDPISGHDNLYWYRRVMGKEIKFLLHFVKESKQDESGMPNNRFLAERTGGTYSTLKVQPAELEDSGVYFCASSQLTFNNEQYFGPGTRLTVT.

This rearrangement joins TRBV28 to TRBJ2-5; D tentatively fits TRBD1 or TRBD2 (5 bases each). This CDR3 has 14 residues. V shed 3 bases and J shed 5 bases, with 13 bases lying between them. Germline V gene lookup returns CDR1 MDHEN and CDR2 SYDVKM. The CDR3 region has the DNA TGTGCCAGCAGTTTCCGGGACCATCGGGAGACCCAGTACTTC. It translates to CASSFRDHRETQYF.

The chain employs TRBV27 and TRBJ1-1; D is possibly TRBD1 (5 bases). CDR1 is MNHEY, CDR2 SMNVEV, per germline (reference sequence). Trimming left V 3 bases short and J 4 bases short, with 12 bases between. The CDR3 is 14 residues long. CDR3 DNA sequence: TGTGCCAGCAGTTTCACCAGGGTGGGCACTGAAGCTTTCTTT. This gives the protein CASSFTRVGTEAFF.

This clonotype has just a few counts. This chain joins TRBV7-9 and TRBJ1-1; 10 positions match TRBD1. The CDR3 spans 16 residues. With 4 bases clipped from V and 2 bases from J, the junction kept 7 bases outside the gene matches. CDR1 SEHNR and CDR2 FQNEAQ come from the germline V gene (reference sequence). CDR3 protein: CASSSTRTGGNTEAFF. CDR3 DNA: TGTGCCAGCAGCTCGACTCGGACAGGGGGAAACACTGAAGCTTTCTTT.

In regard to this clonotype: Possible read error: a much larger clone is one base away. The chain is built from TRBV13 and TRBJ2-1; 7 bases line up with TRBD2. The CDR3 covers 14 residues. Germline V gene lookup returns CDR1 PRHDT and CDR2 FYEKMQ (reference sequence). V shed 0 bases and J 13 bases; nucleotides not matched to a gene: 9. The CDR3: CASSLGLAQETQFF. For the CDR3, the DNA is TGTGCCAGCAGCTTAGGACTAGCGCAAGAGACCCAGTTCTTC.

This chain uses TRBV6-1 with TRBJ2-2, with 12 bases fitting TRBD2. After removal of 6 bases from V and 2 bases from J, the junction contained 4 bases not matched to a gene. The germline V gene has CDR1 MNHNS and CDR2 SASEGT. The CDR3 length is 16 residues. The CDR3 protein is CASSRLAGDNTGELFF. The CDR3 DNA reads TGTGCCAGCAGCAGACTAGCGGGAGACAACACCGGGGAGCTGTTTTTT.

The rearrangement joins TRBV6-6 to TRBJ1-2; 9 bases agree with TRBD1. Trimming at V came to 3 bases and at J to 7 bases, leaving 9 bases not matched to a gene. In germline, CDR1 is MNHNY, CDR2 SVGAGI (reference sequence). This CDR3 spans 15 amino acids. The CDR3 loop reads CASSYGTGNVGGYTF. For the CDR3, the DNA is TGTGCCAGCAGTTATGGGACAGGGAACGTGGGTGGCTACACCTTC.

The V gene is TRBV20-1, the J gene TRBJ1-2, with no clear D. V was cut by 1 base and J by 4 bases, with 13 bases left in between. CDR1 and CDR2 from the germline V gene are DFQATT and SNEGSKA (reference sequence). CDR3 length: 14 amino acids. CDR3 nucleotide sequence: TGCAGTGCTAGAGTAAGGGAGACCTCCTATGGCTACACCTTC. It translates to CSARVRETSYGYTF.

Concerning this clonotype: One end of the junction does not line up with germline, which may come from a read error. The CDR3, as DNA: TGCGCCAACAGTGCCCAGGGAACAGATACGCAGTATTTT. The encoded protein is CANSAQGTDTQYF. The chain combines TRBV10-1 with TRBJ2-3; maybe TRBD1 (5 bases). Germline CDR1 and CDR2: WNHNN and SYGVQD (reference sequence). The CDR3 sequence is 13 residues long.

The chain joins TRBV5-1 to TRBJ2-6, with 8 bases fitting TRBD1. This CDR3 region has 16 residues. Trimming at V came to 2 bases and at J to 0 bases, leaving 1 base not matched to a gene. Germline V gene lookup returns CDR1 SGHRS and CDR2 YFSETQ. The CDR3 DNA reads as TGCGCCAGCAGCTTCGGGACAGGCTCTGGGGCCAACGTCCTGACTTTC. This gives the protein CASSFGTGSGANVLTF.

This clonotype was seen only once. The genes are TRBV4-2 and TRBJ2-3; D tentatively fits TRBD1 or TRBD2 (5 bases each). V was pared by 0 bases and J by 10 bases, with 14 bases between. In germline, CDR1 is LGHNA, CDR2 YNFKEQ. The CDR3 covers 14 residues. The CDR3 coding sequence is TGTGCCAGCAGCCAAGATGATTTCGGGACCCCGCAGTATTTT. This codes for CASSQDDFGTPQYF.

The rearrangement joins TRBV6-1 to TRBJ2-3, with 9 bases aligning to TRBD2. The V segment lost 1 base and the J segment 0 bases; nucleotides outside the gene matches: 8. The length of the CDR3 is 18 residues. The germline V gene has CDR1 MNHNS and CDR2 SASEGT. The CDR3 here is CASSEGLAGATSTDTQYF. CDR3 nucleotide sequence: TGTGCCAGCAGTGAAGGTTTAGCGGGAGCCACTAGCACAGATACGCAGTATTTT.

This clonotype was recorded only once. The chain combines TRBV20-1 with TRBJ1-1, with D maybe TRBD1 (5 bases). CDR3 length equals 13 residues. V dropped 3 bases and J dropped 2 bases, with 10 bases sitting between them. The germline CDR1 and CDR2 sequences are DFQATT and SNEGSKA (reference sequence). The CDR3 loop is CSASGTSNTEAFF. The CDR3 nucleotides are TGCAGTGCTAGCGGGACTTCCAACACTGAAGCTTTCTTT.

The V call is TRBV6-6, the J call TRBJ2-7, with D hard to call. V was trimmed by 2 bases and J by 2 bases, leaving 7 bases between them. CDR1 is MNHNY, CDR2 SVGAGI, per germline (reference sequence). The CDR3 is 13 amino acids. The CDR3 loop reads CASSYVPAYEQYF. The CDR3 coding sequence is TGTGCCAGCAGTTACGTCCCCGCCTACGAGCAGTACTTC.

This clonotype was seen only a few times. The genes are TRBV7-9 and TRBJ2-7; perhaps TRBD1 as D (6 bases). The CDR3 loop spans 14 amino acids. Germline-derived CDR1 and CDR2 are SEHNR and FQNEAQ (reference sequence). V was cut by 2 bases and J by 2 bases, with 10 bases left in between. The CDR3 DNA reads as TGTGCCAGCAGCTTAACGGACAGACCCTACGAGCAGTACTTC. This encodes CASSLTDRPYEQYF.

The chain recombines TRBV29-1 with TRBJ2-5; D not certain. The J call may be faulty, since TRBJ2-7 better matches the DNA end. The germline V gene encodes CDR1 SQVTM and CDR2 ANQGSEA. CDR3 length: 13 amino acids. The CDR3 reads CSVAPVSSYEQYF. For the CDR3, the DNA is TGCAGCGTTGCTCCGGTATCCAGCTACGAGCAGTACTTC.

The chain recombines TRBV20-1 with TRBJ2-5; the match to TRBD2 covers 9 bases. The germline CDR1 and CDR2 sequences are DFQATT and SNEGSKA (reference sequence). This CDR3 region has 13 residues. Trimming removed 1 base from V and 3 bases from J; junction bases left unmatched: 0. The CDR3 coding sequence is TGCAGTGCTAGAGGACTAGCGGAAGAGACCCAGTACTTC. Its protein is CSARGLAEETQYF.

CDR3 sequence: CASSSSVGKDTQYF. CDR3 bases: TGCGCCAGCAGCTCCTCAGTGGGGAAAGATACGCAGTATTTT. The rearrangement links TRBV5-1 to TRBJ2-3; D is ambiguous. Germline values: CDR1 SGHRS, CDR2 YFSETQ. Trimming took off 3 bases at V and 5 bases at J, with 13 bases between the two ends. The length of the CDR3 is 14 residues.

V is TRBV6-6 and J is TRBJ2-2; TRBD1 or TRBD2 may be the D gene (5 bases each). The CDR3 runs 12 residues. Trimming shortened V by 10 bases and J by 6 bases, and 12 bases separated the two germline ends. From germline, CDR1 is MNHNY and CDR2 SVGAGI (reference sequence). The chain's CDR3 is CATRGEAGELFF. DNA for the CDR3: TGTGCCACGAGGGGCGAGGCCGGGGAGCTGTTTTTT.

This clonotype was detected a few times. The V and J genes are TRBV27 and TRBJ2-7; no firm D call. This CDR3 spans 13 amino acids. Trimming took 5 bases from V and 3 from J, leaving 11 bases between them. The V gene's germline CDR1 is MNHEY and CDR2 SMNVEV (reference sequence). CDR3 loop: CASSQGVHYEQYF. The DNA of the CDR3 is TGTGCCAGCAGTCAAGGAGTTCACTACGAGCAGTACTTC.

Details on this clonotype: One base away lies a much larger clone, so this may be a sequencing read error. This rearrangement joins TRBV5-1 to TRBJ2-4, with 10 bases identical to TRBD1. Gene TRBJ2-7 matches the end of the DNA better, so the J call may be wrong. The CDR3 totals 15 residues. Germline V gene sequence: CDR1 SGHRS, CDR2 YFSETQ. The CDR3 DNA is TGCGCCAGCAGCTCGTGGGACAGGGGTTCCTACGAGCAGTACTTC. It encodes CASSSWDRGSYEQYF.